The 27 T cell receptor beta chains given below trace back to one sample, sequenced in a study of T cell repertoires in cytomegalovirus infection. No antigen is known for these receptors. TCRdb used MiXCR to reprocess the reads, holding one entry per CDR3 protein. The data contain approximately 30,000 distinct CDR3 sequences, under 20% of them singletons. The specimen comprised CD8+ T cells from cultured PBMCs, sampled from culture after CMV antigen stimulation. These receptors came from a human donor in good health (CMV status not recorded). Some clones in this sample may be carry-over from other donors' samples.

This clonotype occurred many times. This chain joins TRBV10-3 and TRBJ2-7; 7 bases agree with TRBD1. CDR3 length: 14 amino acids. V gave up 3 bases and J gave up 1 base; unmatched junction bases: 3. The germline CDR1 and CDR2 sequences are ENHRY and SYGVKD. CDR3 loop: CAISEEGQSYEQYF. CDR3 in DNA: TGTGCCATCAGTGAAGAGGGACAGTCCTACGAGCAGTACTTC.

There are a few counts of this clonotype. The chain is built from TRBV27 and TRBJ1-5; D perhaps matches TRBD1 (6 bases). CDR1 MNHEY and CDR2 SMNVEV come from the germline V gene (reference sequence). Trimming took off 4 bases at V and 0 bases at J, with 13 bases between the two ends. The CDR3 sequence is 16 residues long. The CDR3 is CASSSMGTYSNQPQHF. In DNA, the CDR3 is TGTGCCAGCAGTTCTATGGGGACATATAGCAATCAGCCCCAGCATTTT.

This clonotype was observed a handful of times. The J gene is TRBJ2-5, the V gene TRBV7-2; D is ambiguous. Germline-derived CDR1 and CDR2 are SGHTA and FQGNSA. The CDR3 covers 15 residues. Trimming removed 4 bases from V and 2 bases from J, with 14 bases in between. Here the CDR3 DNA reads TGTGCCAGCAGCTCCATTGGATTACTGCAAGAGACCCAGTACTTC. Amino acid sequence: CASSSIGLLQETQYF.

The table lists this clonotype with a few counts. This rearrangement joins TRBV5-1 to TRBJ2-5; maybe TRBD1 (5 bases). Germline V gives CDR1 SGHRS, CDR2 YFSETQ. This CDR3 has 14 amino acids. V lost 4 bases to trimming and J lost 0 bases, with 10 bases between them. The CDR3 DNA follows: TGCGCCAGCAGCACAGACAGATACCAAGAGACCCAGTACTTC. It specifies CASSTDRYQETQYF.

DNA for the CDR3: TGTGCCAGCAGGGACAGGGGGCTCAACACTGAAGCTTTCTTT. Translating it yields CASRDRGLNTEAFF. The gene calls are TRBV6-1 and TRBJ1-1; 11 bases agree with TRBD1. The CDR3 extends over 14 amino acids. V trimming: 6 bases; J trimming: 2 bases; junction bases outside the gene matches: 2. Per germline, CDR1 MNHNS and CDR2 SASEGT.

This clonotype was seen only a few times. DNA for the CDR3: TGTGCCAGCAGCTTAGTTTACAGTTACAATGAGCAGTTCTTC. This translates into CASSLVYSYNEQFF. This chain connects TRBV7-6 to TRBJ2-1; D ambiguous. The CDR3 is 14 residues long. V lost 1 base, J lost 4 bases, and 8 bases lay in between. CDR1 and CDR2 from the germline V gene are SGHVS and FNYEAQ. Using reference TRBV7-6 and TRBJ2-1 for the parts outside the CDR3, the full variable domain is GAGVSQSPRYKVTKRGQDVALRCDPISGHVSLYWYRQALGQGPEFLTYFNYEAQQDKSGLPNDRFSAERPEGSISTLTIQRTEQRDSAMYRCASSLVYSYNEQFFGPGTRLTVL.

This chain uses TRBV5-1 with TRBJ2-1, with 8 nucleotides matching TRBD1. CDR3 size: 16 residues. Trimming cost V 2 bases and J 0 bases; bases outside gene matches: 4. Germline CDR1 and CDR2: SGHRS and YFSETQ. The CDR3 region is CASSLRDRSSYNEQFF. The CDR3 DNA sequence: TGCGCCAGCAGCTTAAGGGACAGGAGCTCCTACAATGAGCAGTTCTTC.

The V gene is TRBV24-1, the J gene TRBJ2-1; TRBD1 agrees at 9 bases. There are 15 residues in the CDR3. Germline CDR1 reads KGHDR; CDR2 reads SFDVKD. The V segment lost 9 bases and the J segment 2 bases; nucleotides outside the gene matches: 7. The CDR3 region has the DNA TGTGCCACCGCACCCGGGACAGGGACCTACAATGAGCAGTTCTTC. Translated: CATAPGTGTYNEQFF.

This clonotype was picked up a small number of times. This rearrangement joins TRBV9 to TRBJ2-7, with D possibly being TRBD2 (5 bases). CDR3 length: 14 amino acids. Germline loops: CDR1 SGDLS, CDR2 YYNGEE. V dropped 0 bases and J dropped 5 bases, with 12 bases sitting between them. For the CDR3, the DNA is TGTGCCAGCAGCGTAGTGCCTAGCAGCGACGAGCAGTACTTC. It specifies CASSVVPSSDEQYF. Drawing the rest from reference TRBV9 and TRBJ2-7, the complete variable domain is DSGVTQTPKHLITATGQRVTLRCSPRSGDLSVYWYQQSLDQGLQFLIQYYNGEERAKGNILERFSAQQFPDLHSELNLSSLELGDSALYFCASSVVPSSDEQYFGPGTRLTVT.

This clonotype was observed a handful of times. V is TRBV11-2 and J is TRBJ2-1, with D perhaps assigned TRBD1 or TRBD2 (6 bases each). The CDR3 extends over 14 amino acids. CDR1 and CDR2 from the germline V gene are SGHAT and FQNNGV. Trimming stripped 10 bases from V and 2 bases from J, with 15 bases between. The CDR3 protein is CATTPGAAYNEQFF. CDR3 coding DNA: TGTGCCACCACCCCGGGGGCAGCCTACAATGAGCAGTTCTTC.

This clonotype was observed a handful of times. The chain recombines TRBV7-8 with TRBJ2-7; 8 bases match TRBD1. Per the germline V gene, CDR1 is SGHVS and CDR2 is FQNEAQ. Trimming took 5 bases from V and 7 from J; bases not matched to a gene: 19. The CDR3 is 17 residues long. The CDR3 is CASSPRQGFSPGEEQYF. CDR3 sequence (DNA): TGTGCCAGCAGCCCCCGACAGGGGTTTTCCCCGGGGGAAGAGCAGTACTTC.

The CDR3 sequence: CASSESRTSGNEQFF. The CDR3 nucleotides read TGCGCCAGCAGTGAGTCGAGGACTAGCGGGAATGAGCAGTTCTTC. The V call is TRBV10-2, the J call TRBJ2-1, with 11 nucleotides matching TRBD2. The trim removed 0 bases at V and 7 bases at J, leaving 2 bases unmatched. The V gene's germline CDR1 is WSHSY and CDR2 SAAADI. CDR3 length equals 15 residues.

The chain carries TRBV9 and TRBJ2-1; TRBD1 aligns across 10 bases. V was pared by 4 bases and J by 8 bases, with 6 bases of the junction left unmatched. Germline V gene sequence: CDR1 SGDLS, CDR2 YYNGEE. The CDR3 totals 14 residues. CDR3 sequence: CASSRTGGFDEQFF. The CDR3 bases are TGTGCCAGCAGCAGGACAGGGGGATTTGATGAGCAGTTCTTC.

This clonotype was observed a handful of times. The J gene is TRBJ2-7, the V gene TRBV7-2; D unresolved. Germline V gene data show CDR1 as SGHTA and CDR2 as FQGNSA. Trimming cost V 2 bases and J 3 bases, with 8 bases left between them. The CDR3 has 13 amino acids. CDR3 nucleotides: TGTGCCAGCAGCTTATCCGGCGGCTACGAGCAGTACTTC. Protein sequence: CASSLSGGYEQYF. Complete variable domain (other parts from reference TRBV7-2 and TRBJ2-7): GAGVSQSPSNKVTEKGKDVELRCDPISGHTALYWYRQSLGQGLEFLIYFQGNSAPDKSGLPSDRFSAERTGGSVSTLTIQRTQQEDSAVYLCASSLSGGYEQYFGPGTRLTVT.

This clonotype came up a few times. The J gene is TRBJ2-7, the V gene TRBV7-6; a possible D gene is TRBD2 (6 bases). The CDR3 is made up of 15 amino acids. With 3 bases removed from V and 4 bases from J, the gap between germline ends came to 16 bases. Germline V gene sequence: CDR1 SGHVS, CDR2 FNYEAQ. CDR3: CASSFSRDSQYEQYF. DNA for the CDR3: TGTGCCAGCAGCTTCTCCCGGGACTCGCAATACGAGCAGTACTTC.

The table lists this clonotype with a few counts. This chain connects TRBV7-9 to TRBJ2-7; perhaps TRBD1 as D (5 bases). Germline lookup yields CDR1 SEHNR and CDR2 FQNEAQ (reference sequence). V lost 7 bases, J lost 3 bases, and 10 bases lay in between. There are 12 residues in the CDR3. CDR3 nucleotides: TGTGCCAGCACCCCAGGGAACTACGAGCAGTACTTC. Translation: CASTPGNYEQYF.

The chain has TRBV15 and TRBJ1-1; D is unclear. The germline gives CDR1 LNHNV, CDR2 YYDKDF (reference sequence). Trimming shortened V by 2 bases and J by 10 bases, and 23 bases separated the two germline ends. The CDR3 is 16 residues long. CDR3 loop: CATSRTRKEGSSRAFF. As DNA, the CDR3 is TGTGCCACCAGCAGAACACGCAAGGAAGGGTCGTCGAGAGCTTTCTTT. The full variable domain, in which reference TRBV15 and TRBJ1-1 provide the parts outside the CDR3, is DAMVIQNPRYQVTQFGKPVTLSCSQTLNHNVMYWYQQKSSQAPKLLFHYYDKDFNNEADTPDNFQSRRPNTSFCFLDIRSPGLGDTAMYLCATSRTRKEGSSRAFFGQGTRLTVV.

The J gene is TRBJ2-3, the V gene TRBV10-3; no reliable D call. Germline V CDR1 and CDR2: ENHRY, SYGVKD. V lost 7 bases to trimming and J lost 1 base, with 12 bases between them. The CDR3 contains 14 residues. This chain's CDR3 is CAIKNLSRTDTQYF. Written as DNA, the CDR3 is TGTGCCATCAAGAATCTTTCCCGCACAGATACGCAGTATTTT.

This clonotype was detected ten times or more. This chain connects TRBV4-1 to TRBJ2-7, with D tentatively TRBD1 (5 bases). V was trimmed by 0 bases and J by 6 bases, leaving 15 bases between them. The CDR3 is 15 amino acids. The V gene's germline CDR1 is MGHRA and CDR2 YSYEKL. The CDR3 region is CASSQDLRDHLEQYF. The CDR3, as DNA: TGCGCCAGCAGCCAAGATCTCAGGGATCACCTCGAGCAGTACTTC.

The chain couples TRBV6-2 or TRBV6-3 to TRBJ2-7, with TRBD2 matching over 10 bases. The ends lost 4 bases at V and 6 bases at J; junction bases unmatched: 6. The CDR3 spans 14 residues. Germline V gene lookup returns CDR1 MNHEY and CDR2 SVGEGT. The CDR3 protein is CASSWTSGSFEQYF. For the CDR3, the DNA is TGTGCCAGCAGTTGGACTAGCGGATCGTTCGAGCAGTACTTC.

This clonotype was counted between two and nine times. The chain couples TRBV6-1 to TRBJ2-7, with D uncertain. Germline CDR1 reads MNHNS; CDR2 reads SASEGT. V was trimmed by 3 bases and J by 2 bases, leaving 11 bases between them. The CDR3 spans 14 residues. The CDR3 region is CASSDTSSAYEQYF. The CDR3 DNA reads as TGTGCCAGCAGTGATACCAGCTCCGCCTACGAGCAGTACTTC.

This clonotype was observed a few times. V is TRBV7-2 and J is TRBJ2-4; TRBD2 matches 10 bases. The germline V gene encodes CDR1 SGHTA and CDR2 FQGNSA. V shed 1 base, J shed 1 base, and the junction held 10 bases outside the gene matches. The CDR3 contains 19 residues. The CDR3 DNA is TGTGCCAGCAGCTTAGTTGGGCTAGCGGGGGCCGTGGCCAAAAACATTCAGTACTTC. This encodes CASSLVGLAGAVAKNIQYF. Full variable domain (outside the CDR3, taken from reference TRBV7-2 and TRBJ2-4): GAGVSQSPSNKVTEKGKDVELRCDPISGHTALYWYRQSLGQGLEFLIYFQGNSAPDKSGLPSDRFSAERTGGSVSTLTIQRTQQEDSAVYLCASSLVGLAGAVAKNIQYFGAGTRLSVL.

This clonotype appeared a few times. The chain has TRBV6-2 or TRBV6-3 and TRBJ2-1; 7 positions match TRBD1. Per germline, CDR1 MNHEY and CDR2 SVGEGT. V was pared by 4 bases and J by 4 bases, with 7 bases of the junction left unmatched. The CDR3 extends over 15 amino acids. This CDR3 reads CASSFRGSVYNEQFF. DNA for the CDR3: TGTGCCAGCAGTTTCAGGGGGTCGGTATACAATGAGCAGTTCTTC.

This clonotype was recorded a few times. The chain uses TRBV20-1 and TRBJ2-7, with TRBD2 matching 11 bases. Germline values: CDR1 DFQATT, CDR2 SNEGSKA (reference sequence). The CDR3 is 16 amino acids. Trimming removed 6 bases from V and 1 base from J; junction bases left unmatched: 11. CDR3: CSAVWLAGGLSYEQYF. DNA of the CDR3: TGCAGTGCGGTTTGGCTAGCGGGAGGTCTATCCTACGAGCAGTACTTC.

At least ten counts were recorded for this clonotype. The chain combines TRBV12-3 or TRBV12-4 with TRBJ2-1; D is unclear. The V gene lost 4 bases and the J gene lost 9 bases, with 10 bases spanning the gap. The CDR3 sequence is 12 residues long. CDR3 protein: CASSSETAEQFF. The DNA of the CDR3 is TGTGCCAGCAGTTCGGAGACGGCTGAGCAGTTCTTC.

In the case of this clonotype: A much larger clone differs from this one at a single base, so this may be a read error. The gene calls are TRBV27 and TRBJ2-1, with 11 bases identical to TRBD2. CDR1 is MNHEY, CDR2 SMNVEV, per germline (reference sequence). The CDR3 totals 15 residues. Losses at the gene ends were 8 bases for V and 4 bases for J; bases not matched to a gene: 7. The CDR3 DNA sequence: TGTGCCAGCCGTGCCGGGACTAGCGGATACAATGAGCAGTTCTTC. Translated: CASRAGTSGYNEQFF.

This clonotype was seen more than once but under ten times. The chain combines TRBV10-3 with TRBJ2-5, with 12 bases that match TRBD2. CDR3 length: 17 amino acids. The germline gives CDR1 ENHRY, CDR2 SYGVKD. The V segment lost 4 bases and the J segment 5 bases; nucleotides outside the gene matches: 11. CDR3 sequence: CAISAPTSGGLGETQYF. The DNA for the CDR3 is TGTGCCATCAGTGCACCGACTAGCGGGGGCCTCGGGGAGACCCAGTACTTC.